This is a list of T cell receptor beta chains from one sample in a study of T cells in localized non-small cell lung cancer. Clones were read by immunoSEQ multiplex PCR, and TCRdb kept only the in-frame ones, dropping some. The sample lists some 11,000 clones, around 88% seen once, with 19% in the top ten. Here the sequenced sample was peripheral blood, taken before any cancer treatment. These receptors were collected from a male donor aged 60 or over with stage I lung adenocarcinoma. Each CDR3 is given with its conserved first and last residue. A D gene is named only where the DNA matches it firmly. Clone size is stated in some rows and not others, as once, few, many or a class when expanded.

clone size: NA
J gene: TRBJ1-3
CDR3 length: 14
V gene: TRBV5-4
D gene: NA
CDR3 DNA: TGTGCCAGCAGCTTTGCAGGGGCGAGGAACACCATATATTTT
CDR3 protein: CASSFAGARNTIYF

clone size: NA
J gene: TRBJ1-6
CDR3 length: 14
V gene: TRBV25-1
D gene: TRBD1
CDR3 DNA: TGTGCCAGCGCTCGACAGGGGGATTCTGCACCCCTCCACTTT
CDR3 protein: CASARQGDSAPLHF

clone size: NA
J gene: TRBJ2-3
CDR3 length: 19
V gene: TRBV7-9
D gene: TRBD2
CDR3 DNA: TGTGCCAGCAGCTTAGCGAAGGGACTAGCGGGAAGGCTGACAGATACGCAGTATTTT
CDR3 protein: CASSLAKGLAGRLTDTQYF

clone size: NA
J gene: TRBJ1-5
CDR3 length: 15
V gene: TRBV28
D gene: NA
CDR3 DNA: TGTGCCAGCAGCCCCGCCCTGTATAGCAATCAGCCCCAGCATTTT
CDR3 protein: CASSPALYSNQPQHF

clone size: NA
J gene: TRBJ2-5
CDR3 length: 16
V gene: TRBV10-2
D gene: NA
CDR3 DNA: TGCGCCAGCAGTGAGTCGTTTACCCGTCGGAGGGAGACCCAGTACTTC
CDR3 protein: CASSESFTRRRETQYF

clone size: NA
J gene: TRBJ2-1
CDR3 length: 15
V gene: TRBV12-2
D gene: NA
CDR3 DNA: TGTGCAAGTCGCCAACTAGTTAAGTCCTACAATGAGCAGTTCTTC
CDR3 protein: CASRQLVKSYNEQFF

clone size: NA
J gene: TRBJ2-1
CDR3 length: 15
V gene: TRBV9
D gene: TRBD2
CDR3 DNA: TGTGCCAGCAGCGTAGAGAGCGGGGCAAACAATGAGCAGTTCTTC
CDR3 protein: CASSVESGANNEQFF

clone size: NA
J gene: TRBJ2-5
CDR3 length: 14
V gene: TRBV6-9
D gene: NA
CDR3 DNA: TGTGCCAGCAGTTACAACCAGGGCCAAGAGACCCAGTACTTC
CDR3 protein: CASSYNQGQETQYF

clone size: NA
J gene: TRBJ2-1
CDR3 length: 16
V gene: TRBV6-5
D gene: TRBD2
CDR3 DNA: TGTGCCAGCAGTTACTCGAGAAGCGGGGGTTTCAATGAGCAGTTCTTC
CDR3 protein: CASSYSRSGGFNEQFF

clone size: NA
J gene: TRBJ2-7
CDR3 length: 14
V gene: TRBV5-1
D gene: TRBD1
CDR3 DNA: TGCGCCAGCAGACCGGGACAGGACCCCTACGAGCAGTACTTC
CDR3 protein: CASRPGQDPYEQYF

clone size: few
J gene: TRBJ2-7
CDR3 length: 14
V gene: TRBV6-5
D gene: NA
CDR3 DNA: TGTGCCAGCAGCGAGCAGGACGGACTTCTCCAGCAGTACTTC
CDR3 protein: CASSEQDGLLQQYF

clone size: few
J gene: TRBJ2-7
CDR3 length: 12
V gene: TRBV13
D gene: NA
CDR3 DNA: TGTGCCAGCAGCTTAGGTAGGGTCGAGCAGTACTTC
CDR3 protein: CASSLGRVEQYF

clone size: NA
J gene: TRBJ2-1
CDR3 length: 14
V gene: TRBV7-2
D gene: NA
CDR3 DNA: TGTGCCAGCAGCTTAACCGGGAGACTAAATGAGCAGTTCTTC
CDR3 protein: CASSLTGRLNEQFF

clone size: NA
J gene: TRBJ2-1
CDR3 length: 15
V gene: TRBV10-2
D gene: NA
CDR3 DNA: TGCGCCAGCAGTGAGGCGCCAGCGGGTTACAATGAGCAGTTCTTC
CDR3 protein: CASSEAPAGYNEQFF

clone size: NA
J gene: TRBJ2-1
CDR3 length: 17
V gene: TRBV6-1
D gene: TRBD2
CDR3 DNA: TGTGCCAGCAGTGCATTAAGACCGGGACTACCTTTGTATGAGCAGTTCTTC
CDR3 protein: CASSALRPGLPLYEQFF

clone size: NA
J gene: TRBJ2-2
CDR3 length: 15
V gene: TRBV15
D gene: NA
CDR3 DNA: TGTGCCACCAGCAAGGGGACTGTTACCACCGGGGAGCTGTTTTTT
CDR3 protein: CATSKGTVTTGELFF

clone size: NA
J gene: TRBJ1-4
CDR3 length: 13
V gene: TRBV2
D gene: NA
CDR3 DNA: TGTGCCAGCAGTGACAGGGGAGGGGAAAAACTGTTTTTT
CDR3 protein: CASSDRGGEKLFF

clone size: NA
J gene: TRBJ2-3
CDR3 length: 17
V gene: TRBV9
D gene: NA
CDR3 DNA: TGTGCCAGCAGCGTAGGAGTTTTTTGGGGGACCACAGATACGCAGTATTTT
CDR3 protein: CASSVGVFWGTTDTQYF

clone size: NA
J gene: TRBJ2-4
CDR3 length: 19
V gene: TRBV28
D gene: TRBD2
CDR3 DNA: TGTGCCAGCAGTTCTACCGGGGGCGGGAGGGGTCTAGCCAAAAACATTCAGTACTTC
CDR3 protein: CASSSTGGGRGLAKNIQYF

clone size: NA
J gene: TRBJ2-5
CDR3 length: 16
V gene: TRBV7-2
D gene: TRBD2
CDR3 DNA: TGTGCCAGCAGCCACGGACTAGCGGGGGGCCTGGAGACCCAGTACTTC
CDR3 protein: CASSHGLAGGLETQYF

clone size: NA
J gene: TRBJ2-3
CDR3 length: 14
V gene: TRBV11-3
D gene: NA
CDR3 DNA: TGTGCCAGCAGCTCAACTAGTCTCACAGATACGCAGTATTTT
CDR3 protein: CASSSTSLTDTQYF

clone size: NA
J gene: TRBJ2-7
CDR3 length: 12
V gene: TRBV6-5
D gene: NA
CDR3 DNA: TGTGCCAGCAGTTACTCCTCGGGGGAGCAGTACTTC
CDR3 protein: CASSYSSGEQYF

clone size: NA
J gene: TRBJ2-2
CDR3 length: 14
V gene: TRBV7-8
D gene: NA
CDR3 DNA: TGTGCCAGCAGCTTAGGACAGAACACCGGGGAGCTGTTTTTT
CDR3 protein: CASSLGQNTGELFF

clone size: NA
J gene: TRBJ2-5
CDR3 length: 14
V gene: TRBV28
D gene: TRBD2
CDR3 DNA: TGTGCCAGCAGTATTAGCGGGAGGGGGGAGACCCAGTACTTC
CDR3 protein: CASSISGRGETQYF

clone size: NA
J gene: TRBJ1-2
CDR3 length: 12
V gene: TRBV11-2
D gene: NA
CDR3 DNA: TGTGCCAGCAGCTTAGAGAGTTATGGCTACACCTTC
CDR3 protein: CASSLESYGYTF

clone size: few
J gene: TRBJ1-1
CDR3 length: 13
V gene: TRBV7-3
D gene: NA
CDR3 DNA: TGTGCCAGCAGCTTCAACAGGAACACTGAAGCTTTCTTT
CDR3 protein: CASSFNRNTEAFF

clone size: NA
J gene: TRBJ2-1
CDR3 length: 16
V gene: TRBV7-6
D gene: TRBD2
CDR3 DNA: TGTGCCAGCAGCCCGACCGGGACTAGTGACTACAATGAGCAGTTCTTC
CDR3 protein: CASSPTGTSDYNEQFF

clone size: NA
J gene: TRBJ2-3
CDR3 length: 15
V gene: TRBV7-7
D gene: NA
CDR3 DNA: TGTGCTAGCAGCTTAGCAGGGGCCGTTACAGATACGCAGTATTTT
CDR3 protein: CASSLAGAVTDTQYF

clone size: NA
J gene: TRBJ2-6
CDR3 length: 16
V gene: TRBV28
D gene: TRBD1
CDR3 DNA: TGTGCCAGCCACAGGGGCGCATTCTCTGGGGCCAACGTCCTGACTTTC
CDR3 protein: CASHRGAFSGANVLTF

clone size: once
J gene: TRBJ2-1
CDR3 length: 14
V gene: TRBV5-5
D gene: TRBD2
CDR3 DNA: TGTGCCAGCAGCTTGGAACCTAGCGGCAATGAGCAGTTCTTC
CDR3 protein: CASSLEPSGNEQFF

clone size: NA
J gene: TRBJ1-5
CDR3 length: 12
V gene: TRBV2
D gene: NA
CDR3 DNA: TGTGCCTCCGACCCGGGTGGTCAGCCCCAGCATTTT
CDR3 protein: CASDPGGQPQHF

clone size: NA
J gene: TRBJ1-2
CDR3 length: 17
V gene: TRBV5-6
D gene: NA
CDR3 DNA: TGTGCCAGCAGCCACCGGAATCGACAGCTAAGTCAGTATGGCTACACCTTC
CDR3 protein: CASSHRNRQLSQYGYTF

clone size: NA
J gene: TRBJ2-1
CDR3 length: 13
V gene: TRBV7-9
D gene: NA
CDR3 DNA: TGTGCCAGCAGCTTCTTCACAGACAATGAGCAGTTCTTC
CDR3 protein: CASSFFTDNEQFF

clone size: NA
J gene: TRBJ1-4
CDR3 length: 15
V gene: TRBV5-1
D gene: NA
CDR3 DNA: TGCGCCAGCAGCTTGTGGGGCGCAACTAATGAAAAACTGTTTTTT
CDR3 protein: CASSLWGATNEKLFF

clone size: NA
J gene: TRBJ1-3
CDR3 length: 16
V gene: TRBV18
D gene: NA
CDR3 DNA: TGTGCCAGCTCACCGACGGGGCCCAACTCTGGAAACACCATATATTTT
CDR3 protein: CASSPTGPNSGNTIYF

clone size: NA
J gene: TRBJ2-1
CDR3 length: 13
V gene: TRBV21-1
D gene: NA
CDR3 DNA: TGTGCCAGCATCCCTGGGTCCTACAATGAGCAGTTCTTC
CDR3 protein: CASIPGSYNEQFF

clone size: NA
J gene: TRBJ2-3
CDR3 length: 15
V gene: TRBV4-3
D gene: TRBD1
CDR3 DNA: TGCGCCAGCAGCCAAGGACAGGGGGCGTGGGATACGCAGTATTTT
CDR3 protein: CASSQGQGAWDTQYF

clone size: NA
J gene: TRBJ1-6
CDR3 length: 17
V gene: TRBV5-4
D gene: TRBD1
CDR3 DNA: TGTGCCAGCAGCGCTAGAGGGGGGACAGGGGTCTTTTCACCCCTCCACTTT
CDR3 protein: CASSARGGTGVFSPLHF

clone size: NA
J gene: TRBJ2-7
CDR3 length: 15
V gene: TRBV5-8
D gene: NA
CDR3 DNA: TGTGCCAGCAGTTACCACAGGGTTAAATCCTACGAGCAGTACTTC
CDR3 protein: CASSYHRVKSYEQYF

clone size: NA
J gene: TRBJ1-2
CDR3 length: 14
V gene: TRBV7-3
D gene: NA
CDR3 DNA: TGTGCCAGCAGCTTAACTGGGGGAATCAGTGGCTACACCTTC
CDR3 protein: CASSLTGGISGYTF

clone size: NA
J gene: TRBJ1-2
CDR3 length: 16
V gene: TRBV27
D gene: TRBD1
CDR3 DNA: TGTGCCAGCAGACCTCGGGGGACAGGGTGGAACTATGGCTACACCTTC
CDR3 protein: CASRPRGTGWNYGYTF

clone size: NA
J gene: TRBJ2-1
CDR3 length: 16
V gene: TRBV29-1
D gene: TRBD2
CDR3 DNA: TGCAGCACAGGGACTAGCGGTGCGAGCTCCTACAATGAGCAGTTCTTC
CDR3 protein: CSTGTSGASSYNEQFF

clone size: NA
J gene: TRBJ2-5
CDR3 length: 12
V gene: TRBV29-1
D gene: NA
CDR3 DNA: TGCAGCGTTGCGGTCGGGATGGAGACCCAGTACTTC
CDR3 protein: CSVAVGMETQYF

clone size: NA
J gene: TRBJ2-7
CDR3 length: 15
V gene: TRBV7-3
D gene: NA
CDR3 DNA: TGTGCCAGCAGACCCGGGTCACGAACCTCGGAAGAGCAGTACTTC
CDR3 protein: CASRPGSRTSEEQYF

clone size: NA
J gene: TRBJ2-1
CDR3 length: 16
V gene: TRBV5-1
D gene: NA
CDR3 DNA: TGCGCCAGCAGCTTGGGGTTGAACCAACGGGGCAATGAGCAGTTCTTC
CDR3 protein: CASSLGLNQRGNEQFF

clone size: NA
J gene: TRBJ2-7
CDR3 length: 15
V gene: TRBV9
D gene: NA
CDR3 DNA: TGTGCCAGCAGCGTAGAAGTGGGTGCTTCCTACGAGCAGTACTTC
CDR3 protein: CASSVEVGASYEQYF

clone size: few
J gene: TRBJ2-7
CDR3 length: 13
V gene: TRBV5-8
D gene: NA
CDR3 DNA: TGTGCCAGCAGCCGCCCGTTGGGGGACGAGCAGTACTTC
CDR3 protein: CASSRPLGDEQYF

clone size: NA
J gene: TRBJ2-1
CDR3 length: 15
V gene: TRBV9
D gene: NA
CDR3 DNA: TGTGCCAGCAGCGTAGGTTTGCGTTCGTTCAATGAGCAGTTCTTC
CDR3 protein: CASSVGLRSFNEQFF

clone size: NA
J gene: TRBJ2-5
CDR3 length: 15
V gene: TRBV9
D gene: NA
CDR3 DNA: TGTGCCAGCAGCGTAGATAGGCGGGCCGGGGAGACCCAGTACTTC
CDR3 protein: CASSVDRRAGETQYF

clone size: NA
J gene: TRBJ2-3
CDR3 length: 14
V gene: TRBV25-1
D gene: TRBD2
CDR3 DNA: TGTGCCAGCAAAGCTAGCGGGAGTACAGATACGCAGTATTTT
CDR3 protein: CASKASGSTDTQYF

clone size: NA
J gene: TRBJ2-1
CDR3 length: 14
V gene: TRBV7-9
D gene: NA
CDR3 DNA: TGTGCCAGCAGCCCATCACTAGTGCTCAATGAGCAGTTCTTC
CDR3 protein: CASSPSLVLNEQFF

clone size: NA
J gene: TRBJ2-3
CDR3 length: 19
V gene: TRBV5-1
D gene: NA
CDR3 DNA: TGCGCCAGCAGCTTGTCTCGTCCGAGCCTGAACCCCACACAAGATACGCAGTATTTT
CDR3 protein: CASSLSRPSLNPTQDTQYF

clone size: once
J gene: TRBJ2-6
CDR3 length: 16
V gene: TRBV11-1
D gene: NA
CDR3 DNA: TGTGCCAGCAGCTCCGGCTCGGGGAGCGGGGCCAACGTCCTGACTTTC
CDR3 protein: CASSSGSGSGANVLTF

clone size: NA
J gene: TRBJ2-7
CDR3 length: 20
V gene: TRBV5-1
D gene: TRBD1
CDR3 DNA: TGCGCCAGCAGCTTGGAAGTTGGACAGGGGTCGGTGGTAGCGTGGTACGAGCAGTACTTC
CDR3 protein: CASSLEVGQGSVVAWYEQYF

clone size: NA
J gene: TRBJ1-3
CDR3 length: 11
V gene: TRBV30
D gene: NA
CDR3 DNA: TGTGCCTGGGGAACCTCTGACACCATATATTTT
CDR3 protein: CAWGTSDTIYF

clone size: NA
J gene: TRBJ1-4
CDR3 length: 13
V gene: TRBV18
D gene: NA
CDR3 DNA: TGTGCCAGCTCAGGATCGACAGATGAAAAACTGTTTTTT
CDR3 protein: CASSGSTDEKLFF

clone size: NA
J gene: TRBJ1-2
CDR3 length: 14
V gene: TRBV7-2
D gene: NA
CDR3 DNA: TGTGCCAGCAGCTCCGCGGGACACAGCTATGGCTACACCTTC
CDR3 protein: CASSSAGHSYGYTF

clone size: NA
J gene: TRBJ2-1
CDR3 length: 14
V gene: TRBV12-5
D gene: TRBD1
CDR3 DNA: TGTGCTAGTGGTTTGATGGCAGGGGGCTATGAGCAGTTCTTC
CDR3 protein: CASGLMAGGYEQFF